These T cell receptor beta chains were read from a single sample in a study of shared clonotypes between healthy human individuals. TCRdb keeps only in-frame clones here, not all; method: immunoSEQ multiplex PCR. Of approximately 1.4 million clones in the sample, around 98% were seen once. The source material was naive CD4+ T cells sorted from blood. These receptor sequences come from a man aged 30 to 45 in good health. The CDR3 runs from the conserved cysteine through the conserved F or W. A D gene is named only where the DNA matches it firmly. Size is stated for part of the rows, as once, few or many counts, or as a class when the clone is expanded.

j_call	clone_size	v_call	d_call	cdr3_length	cdr3_aa	cdr3_nt
TRBJ2-5	-	TRBV2	-	14	CASSFGRFQETQYF	TGTGCCAGCAGTTTTGGTCGTTTTCAAGAGACCCAGTACTTC
TRBJ2-1	-	TRBV5-1	TRBD2	16	CASSPGSAGGLGEQFF	TGCGCCAGCAGCCCCGGGTCCGCGGGAGGTTTAGGTGAGCAGTTCTTC
TRBJ1-2	-	TRBV28	TRBD1	15	CASRAPGTGVLGYTF	TGTGCCAGCAGGGCGCCCGGGACAGGGGTACTTGGCTACACCTTC
TRBJ2-1	-	TRBV7-9	TRBD1	16	CASSLGSRTGIDEQFF	TGTGCCAGCAGCTTAGGGTCCCGGACAGGGATCGATGAGCAGTTCTTC
TRBJ2-5	-	TRBV7-8	-	16	CASSSLEGRRGETQYF	TGTGCCAGCAGCTCTCTAGAAGGGCGGCGGGGCGAGACCCAGTACTTC
TRBJ2-1	-	TRBV2	-	12	CASSYYRDEQFF	TGTGCCAGCAGCTACTACAGGGACGAGCAGTTCTTC
TRBJ1-5	once	TRBV27	-	14	CASSFFRTNQPQHF	TGTGCCAGCAGTTTCTTTAGGACTAATCAGCCCCAGCATTTT
TRBJ2-5	-	TRBV5-5	TRBD1	18	CASSLEGQGGLFWETQYF	TGTGCCAGCAGCTTGGAAGGACAGGGTGGTCTATTCTGGGAGACCCAGTACTTC
TRBJ2-3	-	TRBV28	TRBD2	17	CASSLDPLAGGSDTQYF	TGTGCCAGCAGTTTGGACCCCCTAGCGGGAGGGTCGGATACGCAGTATTTT
TRBJ2-1	-	TRBV10-1	TRBD2	14	CASLSGRGPDEQFF	TGCGCCAGCTTGAGCGGGAGGGGGCCCGATGAGCAGTTCTTC
TRBJ2-5	-	TRBV5-1	TRBD2	15	CASSLGLAIKETQYF	TGCGCCAGCAGCTTGGGACTAGCGATAAAAGAGACCCAGTACTTC
TRBJ1-1	-	TRBV7-3	-	14	CASSLLRGETEAFF	TGTGCCAGCAGCTTACTGAGGGGAGAGACTGAAGCTTTCTTT
TRBJ2-3	-	TRBV30	TRBD1	17	CAWSARIRGRSGDTQYF	TGTGCCTGGAGCGCGCGAATCAGGGGGCGGTCAGGAGATACGCAGTATTTT
TRBJ1-4	-	TRBV5-1	TRBD1	15	CASSNRDRGDEKLFF	TGCGCCAGCAGCAACCGCGACAGGGGGGATGAAAAACTGTTTTTT
TRBJ2-1	-	TRBV18	TRBD2	15	CASSIGTSGTGEQFF	TGTGCCAGCTCAATTGGGACTAGCGGGACCGGTGAGCAGTTCTTC
TRBJ2-2	-	TRBV9	-	15	CASSVGSQNTGELFF	TGTGCCAGCAGCGTAGGCTCCCAGAACACCGGGGAGCTGTTTTTT
TRBJ2-5	once	TRBV9	TRBD2	14	CASSVGGTSETQYF	TGTGCCAGCAGCGTAGGAGGGACTAGCGAGACCCAGTACTTC
TRBJ2-7	-	TRBV28	TRBD2	15	CASGALAGNTYEQYF	TGTGCCAGCGGGGCCCTAGCGGGAAATACCTACGAGCAGTACTTC
TRBJ2-2	-	TRBV6-5	-	11	CASSQIGELFF	TGTGCCAGCAGCCAGATCGGGGAGCTGTTTTTT
TRBJ1-1	-	TRBV7-8	-	14	CASSLEVMYTEAFF	TGTGCCAGCAGCTTAGAGGTTATGTACACTGAAGCTTTCTTT
TRBJ1-5	-	TRBV6-5	-	15	CASRGSRHSNQPQHF	TGTGCCAGCAGGGGATCTAGGCATAGCAATCAGCCCCAGCATTTT
TRBJ2-1	-	TRBV4-1	TRBD2	15	CASSQVGLQYNEQFF	TGCGCCAGCAGCCAAGTGGGACTACAGTACAATGAGCAGTTCTTC
TRBJ1-5	-	TRBV15	-	15	CATSRETRGGQPQHF	TGTGCCACCAGCAGAGAAACACGAGGGGGTCAGCCCCAGCATTTT
TRBJ2-2	-	TRBV7-2	TRBD2	15	CASSGLAANTGELFF	TGTGCCAGCAGCGGACTAGCGGCGAACACCGGGGAGCTGTTTTTT
TRBJ1-2	-	TRBV27	-	15	CASSSPYRGRDGYTF	TGTGCCAGCAGTTCCCCTTATAGGGGACGGGATGGCTACACCTTC
TRBJ2-2	-	TRBV7-6	-	17	CASSLMGGVSNTGELFF	TGTGCCAGCAGCTTGATGGGTGGGGTATCGAACACCGGGGAGCTGTTTTTT
TRBJ2-1	-	TRBV28	-	15	CASSFPPYSYNEQFF	TGTGCCAGCAGTTTCCCCCCATACTCCTACAATGAGCAGTTCTTC
TRBJ2-2	-	TRBV4-1	TRBD1	17	CASSQDTDRANTGELFF	TGCGCCAGCAGCCAAGATACCGACAGGGCGAACACCGGGGAGCTGTTTTTT
TRBJ2-3	-	TRBV2	TRBD2	14	CASSRLADTDTQYF	TGTGCCAGCAGTAGACTAGCGGACACAGATACGCAGTATTTT
TRBJ2-7	-	TRBV2	TRBD2	14	CASTRLAGFYEQYF	TGTGCCAGCACCCGACTAGCGGGCTTCTACGAGCAGTACTTC
TRBJ2-4	-	TRBV4-1	TRBD2	17	CASSQVLAGVSKNIQYF	TGCGCCAGCAGCCAAGTGCTAGCGGGAGTATCCAAAAACATTCAGTACTTC
TRBJ1-1	-	TRBV5-1	-	14	CASSQTGLNTEAFF	TGCGCCAGCAGCCAAACAGGGTTGAACACTGAAGCTTTCTTT
TRBJ2-1	-	TRBV5-8	TRBD2	16	CASSLEGLAAGREQFF	TGTGCCAGCAGCTTGGAGGGACTAGCGGCTGGTAGGGAGCAGTTCTTC
TRBJ2-1	-	TRBV5-1	TRBD2	16	CASSLLPAGEYNEQFF	TGCGCCAGCAGCTTGTTGCCAGCGGGAGAGTACAATGAGCAGTTCTTC
TRBJ2-7	once	TRBV20-1	TRBD2	11	CSATGLGEQYF	TGCAGTGCTACGGGACTAGGGGAGCAGTACTTC
TRBJ2-5	once	TRBV9	-	12	CASSVGQETQYF	TGTGCCAGCAGCGTCGGGCAAGAGACCCAGTACTTC
TRBJ2-7	-	TRBV7-6	-	15	CASSLGAGWSIEQYF	TGTGCCAGCAGCTTAGGGGCAGGGTGGTCTATCGAGCAGTACTTC
TRBJ2-3	once	TRBV14	TRBD2	15	CAIPPGTSVTDTQYF	TGTGCCATACCACCCGGGACTAGCGTAACAGATACGCAGTATTTT
TRBJ1-1	-	TRBV18	-	14	CASSPGREDTEAFF	TGTGCCAGCTCACCGGGACGGGAGGACACTGAAGCTTTCTTT
TRBJ2-7	-	TRBV27	-	15	CASSLRPGRTYEQYF	TGTGCCAGCAGTTTAAGACCCGGGCGGACCTACGAGCAGTACTTC
TRBJ1-1	-	TRBV6-5	TRBD1	14	CASSYSIGTGVILF	TGTGCCAGCAGTTACTCGATCGGGACAGGAGTGATTCTCTTT
TRBJ2-1	-	TRBV10-3	-	14	CAISENVNYNEQFF	TGTGCCATCAGTGAGAACGTAAACTACAATGAGCAGTTCTTC
TRBJ2-5	-	TRBV5-1	TRBD2	19	CASSPAVGGPSFNQETQYF	TGCGCCAGCTCCCCGGCCGTGGGAGGGCCTTCTTTCAACCAAGAGACCCAGTACTTC
TRBJ2-1	-	TRBV18	-	15	CASSPLVGANNEQFF	TGTGCCAGCTCACCACTGGTGGGAGCGAACAATGAGCAGTTCTTC
TRBJ2-6	once	TRBV7-9	-	17	CASTIYPGAAGANVLTF	TGTGCCAGCACCATCTACCCGGGGGCTGCTGGGGCCAACGTCCTGACTTTC
TRBJ1-4	-	TRBV25-1	-	16	CASSDTLRGRSEKLFF	TGTGCCAGCAGTGATACACTCCGGGGGCGAAGTGAAAAACTGTTTTTT